This T cell receptor beta chain was captured in a study of T cells in Graves' hyperthyroidism and ophthalmopathy. Exclusion of patients followed from uncontrolled infection, other autoimmune disease, pregnancy or lactation. PBMCs stemmed from around 10 ml fresh peripheral blood. A word on this clonotype: The target antigen is unknown.

Trimming took off 5 bases at V and 10 bases at J, with 11 bases between the two ends. CDR3 length equals 11 residues. Germline V CDR1 and CDR2: SGHTA, FQGNSA. General study points: Most thyroid clonotypes expanded above 0.001 were also detected in blood. Ophthalmopathy, which appeared later, was predicted by the model a median approximately 6 months before onset.

What was amplified from RNA transcripts were TCR beta CDR3 regions. HTBI primers were the set used in a first-round RT-PCR of the TCR CDR3. TCRdb re-analysed the multiplex PCR reads in MiXCR, keeping a single row per CDR3 protein. The profile shows around 760,000 distinct CDR3 sequences, over 35% of them singletons. Source material: blood. V gene TRBV7-2 combines with J gene TRBJ1-1; D is ambiguous. The sequence was collected from a woman aged 35 to 49 with Graves' hyperthyroidism. The CDR3 coding sequence is TGTGCCAGCAGCAGCATGCGTGGAGCTTTCTTT. This gives the protein CASSSMRGAFF.